Listed here are 23 T cell receptor beta chains from one sample, sequenced in a study of blood T cell repertoires in COVID-19. The table came from immunoSEQ multiplex PCR; TCRdb's copy has only in-frame clones and leaves some out. The profile shows 95,000 to 110,000 clones, about 79% of them singletons. Sequenced input: peripheral blood. Every receptor here comes from a woman of 80 years or more with active or convalescent COVID-19.

The V and J genes are TRBV24-1 and TRBJ1-2, with D possibly matching TRBD1 (6 bases). Germline assignment: CDR1 KGHDR and CDR2 SFDVKD. Trimming removed 3 bases from V and 8 bases from J, with 15 bases in between. The CDR3 is 14 residues long. CDR3 sequence (DNA): TGTGCCACCAGTGATGCAACAGGGTGGGGCGGCTACACCTTC. As protein: CATSDATGWGGYTF.

The chain is built from TRBV20-1 and TRBJ2-1; D remains unclear. The CDR3 extends over 10 amino acids. The ends were cut back, 3 bases at V and 7 bases at J, with 4 bases in the middle. Germline V gene data show CDR1 as DFQATT and CDR2 as SNEGSKA (reference sequence). CDR3 in DNA: TGCAGTGCTAGTCGGAATGAGCAGTTCTTC. It is translated as CSASRNEQFF.

The chain joins TRBV6-6 to TRBJ2-7, with TRBD1 identical over 7 bases. CDR1 MNHNY and CDR2 SVGAGI come from the germline V gene (reference sequence). The CDR3 loop spans 14 amino acids. Unmatched junction bases numbered 5, after V lost 5 bases and J lost 1 base. CDR3 sequence (DNA): TGTGCCAGCAGTGCTGACAGGGTTTCCTACGAGCAGTACTTC. This encodes CASSADRVSYEQYF.

This chain connects TRBV3-1 (or the pseudogene TRBV3-2) to TRBJ2-6, with 7 positions matching TRBD1. Germline assignment: CDR1 LGHDT and CDR2 YNNKEL (reference sequence). Trimming at V came to 2 bases and at J to 0 bases, leaving 22 bases not matched to a gene. The CDR3 is 23 residues long. The CDR3, as DNA: TGTGCCAGCAGCCAACAAAGATGGGTGGACAGGCTACTTTCCAACTCTGGGGCCAACGTCCTGACTTTC. Protein sequence: CASSQQRWVDRLLSNSGANVLTF.

This chain uses TRBV5-1 with TRBJ1-6, with a weak D call TRBD1 (5 bases). V lost 0 bases and J 6 bases, leaving 7 bases between the germline ends. This CDR3 spans 14 amino acids. Looked up from germline, CDR1 is SGHRS and CDR2 is YFSETQ. The CDR3 is CASSLVQVNSPLHF. In DNA form, the CDR3 reads TGCGCCAGCAGCTTGGTACAGGTTAATTCACCCCTCCACTTT.

The rearrangement links TRBV10-3 to TRBJ2-5; 9 bases agree with TRBD1. Germline V CDR1 and CDR2: ENHRY, SYGVKD. Germline trimming cut 6 bases from V and 3 bases from J; bases unmatched to any gene: 11. This CDR3 spans 16 amino acids. In nucleotides, the CDR3 is TGTGCCATCAGCAACTCAGGGGACAGGGCTAAAGAGACCCAGTACTTC. Protein: CAISNSGDRAKETQYF.

This clone occurred a few times. CDR3 in DNA: TGTGCCAGCAGTTACACGGTCAATCAGCCCCAGCATTTT. It yields the protein CASSYTVNQPQHF. The chain links TRBV6-2 or TRBV6-3 to TRBJ1-5; D uncertain. V shed 2 bases and J shed 3 bases, with 5 bases lying between them. CDR3 length: 13 residues. The germline CDR1 and CDR2 sequences are MNHEY and SVGEGT.

In its sample, this clone was seen a few times. The J gene is TRBJ2-7, the V gene TRBV5-1; D remains ambiguous. Germline loops: CDR1 SGHRS, CDR2 YFSETQ. Trimming took 0 bases from V and 7 from J, leaving 17 bases between them. The CDR3 length is 15 residues. The CDR3 reads CASSLASGGSDEQYF. The CDR3 nucleotides read TGCGCCAGCAGCTTGGCCTCGGGTGGGTCGGATGAGCAGTACTTC. Filled out from reference TRBV5-1 and TRBJ2-7, the complete variable domain reads KAGVTQTPRYLIKTRGQQVTLSCSPISGHRSVSWYQQTPGQGLQFLFEYFSETQRNKGNFPGRFSGRQFSNSRSEMNVSTLELGDSALYLCASSLASGGSDEQYFGPGTRLTVT.

CDR3 in amino acids: CATSPDRNYGYTF. For the CDR3, the DNA is TGTGCCACCTCACCTGACAGAAACTATGGCTACACCTTC. The chain joins TRBV15 to TRBJ1-2; the D gene is possibly TRBD1 (5 bases). This CDR3 is built from 13 residues. Trimming left V 8 bases short and J 2 bases short, with 12 bases between. Per the germline V gene, CDR1 is LNHNV and CDR2 is YYDKDF (reference sequence).

J is TRBJ2-1 and V is TRBV5-1; D is possibly TRBD1 (5 bases). The germline V gene has CDR1 SGHRS and CDR2 YFSETQ. The CDR3 totals 13 residues. V shed 3 bases and J shed 4 bases, with 8 bases lying between them. The CDR3 nucleotides read TGCGCCAGCAGCTCACAGGATTACAATGAGCAGTTCTTC. This sequence encodes CASSSQDYNEQFF.

This clone was counted a single time. For the CDR3, the DNA is TGTGCCAGCAGCGTAGTTCTGCAACCGGGACAGGGGCATGGCTACACCTTC. The encoded protein is CASSVVLQPGQGHGYTF. J is TRBJ1-2 and V is TRBV9; 10 bases are a match to TRBD1. The CDR3 contains 17 residues. V was clipped by 0 bases and J by 6 bases; unmatched bases: 11. CDR1 and CDR2 (germline): SGDLS, YYNGEE.

This sequence joins TRBV12-3 or TRBV12-4 and TRBJ1-4; TRBD1 is a possible D gene (5 bases). V gave up 6 bases and J gave up 9 bases, with 14 bases separating them. The CDR3 totals 13 residues. CDR3 in amino acids: CASSPRQQQKLFF. CDR3 sequence (DNA): TGTGCCAGCAGCCCCCGACAGCAACAAAAACTGTTTTTT.

The chain links TRBV6-5 to TRBJ2-7, with 11 bases lining up with TRBD2. Trimming removed 10 bases from V and 4 bases from J; junction bases left unmatched: 6. CDR3 length: 13 amino acids. CDR1 is MNHEY and CDR2 is SVGAGI in the germline V gene. CDR3 residues: CATSSGGTYEQYF. The CDR3, as DNA: TGTGCCACCTCTAGCGGGGGGACTTACGAGCAGTACTTC.

The gene calls are TRBV15 and TRBJ2-1; tentative D call: TRBD2 (6 bases). The CDR3 length is 12 residues. Germline loops: CDR1 LNHNV, CDR2 YYDKDF (reference sequence). The V gene lost 3 bases and the J gene lost 10 bases, with 10 bases spanning the gap. The CDR3 loop is CATSSLGLEQFF. Here the CDR3 DNA reads TGTGCCACCAGCAGTCTGGGACTGGAGCAGTTCTTC.

The rearrangement links TRBV5-4 to TRBJ2-5, with TRBD2 matching over 8 bases. The CDR3 spans 16 residues. V lost 4 bases and J lost 5; bases outside the gene matches: 13. Germline CDR1 SGHNT, CDR2 YYREEE (reference sequence). This chain's CDR3 is CASSRRLERERETQYF. CDR3 DNA: TGTGCCAGCAGCCGACGGCTTGAGCGGGAGAGGGAGACCCAGTACTTC.

The CDR3 DNA follows: TGTGCCAGCAGTGAAAACCAGGATTATGGCTACACCTTC. This translates into CASSENQDYGYTF. This chain uses TRBV6-1 with TRBJ1-2; no firm D call. This CDR3 is 13 amino acids long. Germline V gives CDR1 MNHNS, CDR2 SASEGT. V was cut by 2 bases and J by 5 bases, with 9 bases left in between.

The chain combines TRBV5-4 with TRBJ2-7, with 10 bases lining up with TRBD1. Per the germline V gene, CDR1 is SGHNT and CDR2 is YYREEE (reference sequence). CDR3 length: 15 amino acids. V shed 4 bases, J shed 6 bases, and the junction held 10 bases outside the gene matches. The CDR3 is CASSLRGQGKTEQYF. The CDR3 DNA sequence: TGTGCCAGCAGCCTGAGGGGACAGGGGAAGACCGAGCAGTACTTC.

This clone was observed a handful of times. The V and J genes are TRBV18 and TRBJ1-3; D is unresolved. The V gene's germline CDR1 is KGHSH and CDR2 LQKENI. V was pared by 1 base and J by 7 bases, with 14 bases between. The CDR3 runs to 15 residues. CDR3 protein: CASSPLQVVKNTIYF. DNA of the CDR3: TGTGCCAGCTCACCACTTCAGGTGGTAAAGAACACCATATATTTT.

In its sample, this clone ranks as medium-sized. The chain combines TRBV7-2 with TRBJ2-7; 8 bases align to TRBD1. J lost 2 bases, V lost 5 bases, and 5 bases had no gene match. Germline-derived CDR1 and CDR2 are SGHTA and FQGNSA. The CDR3 extends over 14 amino acids. For the CDR3, the DNA is TGTGCCAGCAGCCCGGACAGGGTAGCCTACGAGCAGTACTTC. Translated: CASSPDRVAYEQYF.

This clone has more than one count but fewer than ten. The rearrangement joins TRBV28 to TRBJ2-5; no clear D. The CDR3 runs to 11 residues. Trimming took 3 bases from V and 5 from J, leaving 4 bases between them. In germline, CDR1 is MDHEN, CDR2 SYDVKM. In nucleotides, the CDR3 is TGTGCCAGCAGTTTCGGGGAGACCCAGTACTTC. Translating it yields CASSFGETQYF.

V and J are TRBV11-3 and TRBJ2-1, with 8 positions matching TRBD1. CDR3 length: 15 amino acids. Germline V gene data show CDR1 as SGHNT and CDR2 as YENEEA. Trimming at V came to 0 bases and at J to 3 bases, leaving 1 base not matched to a gene. The chain's CDR3 is CASSLEGQDYNEQFF. DNA for the CDR3: TGTGCCAGCAGCTTAGAGGGACAGGACTACAATGAGCAGTTCTTC.

The table lists this clone with a count of one. The chain has TRBV12-3 or TRBV12-4 and TRBJ2-2, with no clear D. The CDR3 spans 13 residues. V was clipped by 3 bases and J by 5 bases, with 7 bases between them. CDR3 sequence: CASSLRFTGELFF. DNA for the CDR3: TGTGCCAGCAGTTTGAGATTTACCGGGGAGCTGTTTTTT.

This chain uses TRBV27 with TRBJ2-3, with TRBD2 identical over 7 bases. The V and J ends lost 3 bases and 14 bases, in that order; junction bases with no gene match: 14. CDR1 and CDR2 from the germline V gene are MNHEY and SMNVEV (reference sequence). The CDR3 has 14 residues. Here the CDR3 reads CASSFQFRAGEPYF. The CDR3 DNA sequence: TGTGCCAGCAGTTTTCAGTTTAGGGCGGGGGAGCCGTATTTT.